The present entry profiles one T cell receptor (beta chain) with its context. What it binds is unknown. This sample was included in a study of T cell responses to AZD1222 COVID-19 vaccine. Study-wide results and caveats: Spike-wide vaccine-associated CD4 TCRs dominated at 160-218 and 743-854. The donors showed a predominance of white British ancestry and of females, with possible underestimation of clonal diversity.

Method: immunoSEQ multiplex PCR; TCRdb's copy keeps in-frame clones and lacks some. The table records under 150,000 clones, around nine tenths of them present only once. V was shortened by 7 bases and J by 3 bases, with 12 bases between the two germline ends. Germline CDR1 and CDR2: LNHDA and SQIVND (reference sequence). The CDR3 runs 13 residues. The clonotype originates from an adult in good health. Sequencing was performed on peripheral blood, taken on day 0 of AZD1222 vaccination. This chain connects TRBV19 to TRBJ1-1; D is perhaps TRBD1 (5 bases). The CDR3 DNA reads TGTGCCAGTACTTTCGAGGGGTACACTGAAGCTTTCTTT. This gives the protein CASTFEGYTEAFF.